These 10 T cell receptor beta chains were all obtained from the same sample, sequenced in a study of T cell repertoires in cytomegalovirus infection. TCRdb re-called the reads with MiXCR, one entry per CDR3 protein. This table has hundreds of thousands of distinct CDR3 sequences, 30% to 40% appearing once. Their antigens are not known. The sequences come from cultured PBMCs, collected from culture after CMV antigen stimulation. The receptors were gathered from a human donor in good health (CMV status not recorded). Some clones in this sample may be carry-over from other donors' samples.

This clonotype was seen a handful of times. V gene TRBV12-3 or TRBV12-4 combines with J gene TRBJ2-3, with D possibly matching TRBD2 (5 bases). Trimming removed 3 bases from V and 4 bases from J, with 11 bases in between. The CDR3 is 14 amino acids. Here the CDR3 DNA reads TGTGCCAGCAGTTTGGTAGGAGCGGCAGATACGCAGTATTTT. This gives the protein CASSLVGAADTQYF.

This clonotype was seen many times. The chain links TRBV7-2 to TRBJ2-2; 7 positions match TRBD2. Germline V CDR1 and CDR2: SGHTA, FQGNSA. The length of the CDR3 is 14 residues. V shed 3 bases and J 6 bases; nucleotides not matched to a gene: 4. CDR3 region: CASSLTSIAGELFF. The CDR3 DNA is TGTGCCAGCAGCTTGACTAGCATAGCCGGGGAGCTGTTTTTT.

The rearrangement links TRBV25-1 to TRBJ1-3; no clear D. Looked up from germline, CDR1 is MGHDK and CDR2 is SYGVNS. The ends were cut back, 4 bases at V and 4 bases at J, with 8 bases in the middle. The CDR3 covers 13 residues. The CDR3 loop is CASSVSGGNTIYF. In DNA form, the CDR3 reads TGTGCCAGCAGTGTTAGTGGGGGAAACACCATATATTTT.

The sample holds a few counts of this clonotype. The chain uses TRBV7-9 and TRBJ2-3; D not resolved. V was trimmed by 1 base and J by 4 bases, leaving 6 bases between them. This CDR3 comprises 13 residues. CDR1 is SEHNR, CDR2 FQNEAQ, per germline (reference sequence). The CDR3 region is CASSLGPPDTQYF. The CDR3 nucleotides are TGTGCCAGCAGCTTAGGGCCCCCAGATACGCAGTATTTT.

This clonotype has a handful of counts. This chain joins TRBV4-2 and TRBJ2-1, with TRBD2 identical over 11 bases. This CDR3 region has 17 residues. After removal of 2 bases from V and 5 bases from J, the junction contained 8 bases not matched to a gene. Germline V gene lookup returns CDR1 LGHNA and CDR2 YNFKEQ. The CDR3 region is CASSQPMGTSGDNEQFF. For the CDR3, the DNA is TGTGCCAGCAGCCAACCCATGGGGACTAGCGGTGACAATGAGCAGTTCTTC.

CDR3 bases: TGTGCCAGCAGTTTAGATGACCACACCGGGGAGCTGTTTTTT. Residues: CASSLDDHTGELFF. The chain is built from TRBV12-3 or TRBV12-4 and TRBJ2-2; no firm D call. The CDR3 is 14 amino acids. V was cut by 1 base and J by 3 bases, with 6 bases left in between.

The V gene is TRBV2, the J gene TRBJ2-2; TRBD1 aligns across 9 bases. Germline V gives CDR1 SNHLY, CDR2 FYNNEI. This CDR3 region has 17 residues. Trimming at V came to 6 bases and at J to 3 bases, leaving 11 bases not matched to a gene. The CDR3 DNA follows: TGTGCCAGCAGCGCCCTTAGGACAGGGGCGGACACCGGGGAGCTGTTTTTT. Its protein is CASSALRTGADTGELFF. The full variable domain, with the rest looked up from reference TRBV2 and TRBJ2-2, is EPEVTQTPSHQVTQMGQEVILRCVPISNHLYFYWYRQILGQKVEFLVSFYNNEISEKSEIFDDQFSVERPDGSNFTLKIRSTKLEDSAMYFCASSALRTGADTGELFFGEGSRLTVL.

Ten or more counts support this clonotype. The rearrangement links TRBV7-2 to TRBJ1-1; 7 bases agree with TRBD1. This CDR3 comprises 16 residues. The V gene's germline CDR1 is SGHTA and CDR2 FQGNSA. Trimming took 1 base from V and 5 from J; bases not matched to a gene: 10. The CDR3 bases are TGTGCCAGCAGCTTAGTAGGGGGCGCCCCGGGGACTGAAGCTTTCTTT. This codes for CASSLVGGAPGTEAFF. Full variable domain (remainder filled in from reference TRBV7-2 and TRBJ1-1): GAGVSQSPSNKVTEKGKDVELRCDPISGHTALYWYRQSLGQGLEFLIYFQGNSAPDKSGLPSDRFSAERTGGSVSTLTIQRTQQEDSAVYLCASSLVGGAPGTEAFFGQGTRLTVV.

This clonotype was seen only a few times. The chain joins TRBV18 to TRBJ2-7; D possibly corresponds to TRBD1 (5 bases). V was shortened by 6 bases and J by 0 bases, with 12 bases between the two germline ends. This CDR3 is 14 amino acids long. Germline assignment: CDR1 KGHSH and CDR2 LQKENI. CDR3 in amino acids: CASSNSDSSYEQYV. CDR3 DNA sequence: TGTGCCAGCTCCAACTCCGACAGCTCCTACGAGCAGTACGTC.

The chain combines TRBV7-9 with TRBJ2-1; D uncertain. This CDR3 has 12 amino acids. The V gene's germline CDR1 is SEHNR and CDR2 FQNEAQ (reference sequence). Trimming removed 5 bases at V and 5 bases at J, with 7 bases between. CDR3 amino acids: CASSARNNEQFF. CDR3 DNA sequence: TGTGCCAGCAGCGCAAGAAACAATGAGCAGTTCTTC.